The 12 T cell receptor beta chains reported below all come from one sample, sequenced in a study of T cell responses to AZD1222 COVID-19 vaccine. The repertoire was sequenced with immunoSEQ multiplex PCR; TCRdb's copy has only in-frame clones and lacks some. The table lists 200,000 to 250,000 clones, around 93% of them singletons. The source was peripheral blood, collected on day 0 of MenACWY control vaccination. Receptor source: an adult in good health.

The chain couples TRBV6-6 to TRBJ1-4; the D is unclear. The germline V gene has CDR1 MNHNY and CDR2 SVGAGI (reference sequence). CDR3 length: 11 amino acids. V was cut by 6 bases and J by 8 bases, with 7 bases left in between. The CDR3 coding sequence is TGTGCCAGCAGGGCGAAGGAAAAACTGTTTTTT. The encoded protein is CASRAKEKLFF.

This clone was seen once. This sample includes further DNA sequences coding for the same CDR3. The chain recombines TRBV4-1 with TRBJ1-3; the D is unclear. This CDR3 has 15 residues. Deletions cut 0 bases from V and 2 bases from J, with 8 bases between. Germline V gene lookup returns CDR1 MGHRA and CDR2 YSYEKL. CDR3 sequence reads: CASSQDERTGNTIYF. The CDR3 DNA reads as TGCGCCAGCAGCCAAGATGAAAGGACTGGAAACACCATATATTTT.

The genes are TRBV19 and TRBJ1-5; TRBD1 aligns across 8 bases. Germline loops: CDR1 LNHDA, CDR2 SQIVND (reference sequence). CDR3 length equals 15 residues. Trimming took 4 bases from V and 2 from J; bases not matched to a gene: 4. The CDR3 bases are TGTGCCAGTAGTACCGACAGGGGTGGCAATCAGCCCCAGCATTTT. It specifies CASSTDRGGNQPQHF.

The chain employs TRBV5-1 and TRBJ2-7; D remains ambiguous. The ends were cut back, 0 bases at V and 3 bases at J, with 7 bases in the middle. CDR1 and CDR2 (germline): SGHRS, YFSETQ. The CDR3 length is 13 residues. The CDR3, as DNA: TGCGCCAGCAGCTTGGACCAGCTCTACGAGCAGTACTTC. It translates to CASSLDQLYEQYF.

In DNA form, the CDR3 reads TGTGCCAGCAGCCTAGAAGATGAGCAGTTCTTC. Amino acid sequence: CASSLEDEQFF. The V and J genes are TRBV9 and TRBJ2-1, with D hard to call. Germline values: CDR1 SGDLS, CDR2 YYNGEE. This CDR3 spans 11 amino acids. Trimming stripped 4 bases from V and 8 bases from J, with 7 bases between. Supplemented by reference TRBV9 and TRBJ2-1, the full variable domain reads DSGVTQTPKHLITATGQRVTLRCSPRSGDLSVYWYQQSLDQGLQFLIQYYNGEERAKGNILERFSAQQFPDLHSELNLSSLELGDSALYFCASSLEDEQFFGPGTRLTVL.

The CDR3 nucleotides are TGTGCCAGCGTACCCGGACGTAGGAACACTGAAGCTTTCTTT. Residues: CASVPGRRNTEAFF. The V and J genes are TRBV19 and TRBJ1-1; no clear D gene. Germline V CDR1 and CDR2: LNHDA, SQIVND (reference sequence). The CDR3 totals 14 residues. Trimming shortened V by 9 bases and J by 1 base, and 15 bases separated the two germline ends.

This chain uses TRBV2 with TRBJ2-1; D gene uncertain. Germline-derived CDR1 and CDR2 are SNHLY and FYNNEI. The CDR3 is made up of 13 amino acids. V lost 4 bases, J lost 4 bases, and 8 bases lay in between. In nucleotides, the CDR3 is TGTGCCAGCAGTGTAGAGCAATACAATGAGCAGTTCTTC. It codes for CASSVEQYNEQFF.

The chain carries TRBV29-1 and TRBJ2-5; D is perhaps TRBD1 (5 bases). The germline V gene has CDR1 SQVTM and CDR2 ANQGSEA. The CDR3 has 12 amino acids. Trimming pared 2 bases from V and 4 bases from J, leaving 8 bases between. This CDR3 reads CSVEQGRETQYF. The CDR3, as DNA: TGCAGCGTTGAACAGGGTCGAGAGACCCAGTACTTC.

This clone has just a few counts. The rearrangement links TRBV24-1 to TRBJ2-7, with D unclear. Germline V gene sequence: CDR1 KGHDR, CDR2 SFDVKD. The CDR3 is 13 residues long. The V end was cut by 4 bases, the J end by 0 bases, with 6 bases between. CDR3 bases: TGTGCCACCAGTGACTGGGCCTCCTACGAGCAGTACTTC. As protein: CATSDWASYEQYF.

The chain joins TRBV7-3 to TRBJ1-5; TRBD1 matches at 7 bases. Per germline, CDR1 SGHTA and CDR2 FQGTGA. This CDR3 region has 17 residues. V trimming: 3 bases; J trimming: 1 base; junction bases outside the gene matches: 9. The CDR3 coding sequence is TGTGCCAGCAGCTTTAACGGGACAGAGAAAAGCAATCAGCCCCAGCATTTT. Protein: CASSFNGTEKSNQPQHF.

This clone has only a few counts. The chain couples TRBV5-4 to TRBJ1-1; possibly TRBD1 for D (6 bases). The V gene lost 3 bases and the J gene lost 1 base, with 7 bases spanning the gap. The CDR3 has 13 residues. The germline gives CDR1 SGHNT, CDR2 YYREEE (reference sequence). For the CDR3, the DNA is TGTGCCAGCAGCTGGGACAAGAACACTGAAGCTTTCTTT. Amino acids: CASSWDKNTEAFF.

This chain joins TRBV28 and TRBJ2-3, with TRBD2 as a possible D gene (6 bases). CDR3 length: 16 residues. V lost 5 bases, J lost 6 bases, and 21 bases lay in between. Per germline, CDR1 MDHEN and CDR2 SYDVKM. The CDR3 sequence is CASSPHLSGVSDTQYF. The CDR3 DNA reads TGTGCCAGCAGTCCCCATTTATCGGGAGTTTCGGATACGCAGTATTTT.